The rows below give T cell receptor beta chains drawn from one sample of a study of T cell responses to AZD1222 COVID-19 vaccine. The protocol was immunoSEQ multiplex PCR, while the TCRdb copy is restricted to in-frame clones and leaves out a portion. The sample includes approximately 150,000 clones, 85% to 95% of them seen just once. The source was peripheral blood, collected on day 0 of AZD1222 vaccination. Source of these receptors: an adult in good health. CDR3s include the opening cysteine and the closing phenylalanine or tryptophan. D genes are given only for firm matches. The size of a clone is reported for some rows only, either as once, few or many, or as a class for expanded clones.

v_call	clone_size	cdr3_length	d_call	j_call	cdr3_nt	cdr3_aa
TRBV19	once	16	TRBD1	TRBJ2-7	TGTGCCAGTAGTATTCTGCCGGGACAGAGTAACTACGAGCAGTACTTC	CASSILPGQSNYEQYF
TRBV28	-	13	-	TRBJ1-1	TGTGCCAGCAGTCGAACAGGGTACGGTGAAGCTTTCTTT	CASSRTGYGEAFF
TRBV6-6	-	13	-	TRBJ2-3	TGTGCCAGCAGCTCGGACGGCACAGATACGCAGTATTTT	CASSSDGTDTQYF
TRBV7-2	-	16	TRBD2	TRBJ2-2	TGTGCCAGCAGCCGTAGCGGGGGGGGATCCACCGGGGAGCTGTTTTTT	CASSRSGGGSTGELFF
TRBV7-2	-	13	-	TRBJ1-3	TGTGCCAGCAGCAAGGACGGCCTAAGCACCATATATTTT	CASSKDGLSTIYF
TRBV10-1	-	12	-	TRBJ1-1	TGCGCCAGCCACAGGGTTAACACTGAAGCTTTCTTT	CASHRVNTEAFF
TRBV2	-	19	TRBD2	TRBJ2-6	TGTGCCAGCAGGGCAAGACTAGCGGGCGGCTGGTCCGGGGCCAACGTCCTGACTTTC	CASRARLAGGWSGANVLTF
TRBV7-2	-	15	TRBD2	TRBJ2-3	TGTGCCAGCAGCGAGCTAGCGGGGAGCACAGATACGCAGTATTTT	CASSELAGSTDTQYF
TRBV30	-	13	TRBD2	TRBJ2-1	TGTGCCTGGAGTGTAGGGGGACTAGCGGAGCAGTTCTTC	CAWSVGGLAEQFF
TRBV18	-	13	-	TRBJ1-4	TGTGCCAGCTCCCCCGGGGTTAATGAAAAACTGTTTTTT	CASSPGVNEKLFF
TRBV5-1	-	15	-	TRBJ1-4	TGCGCCAGCACTTCCCATTTCTCAGCTAATGAAAAACTGTTTTTT	CASTSHFSANEKLFF
TRBV10-2	-	17	-	TRBJ1-3	TGCGCCAGCAGTCACGGTGACAGGATCCCAGGAGGAAACACCATATATTTT	CASSHGDRIPGGNTIYF
TRBV28	-	15	-	TRBJ1-1	TGTGCCAGCAGTTTGATACGGGGGCTGGACACTGAAGCTTTCTTT	CASSLIRGLDTEAFF
TRBV24-1	-	13	-	TRBJ1-5	TGTGCCACCAGTGATATCGGGACTTGGCCCCAGCATTTT	CATSDIGTWPQHF
TRBV30	once	15	TRBD1	TRBJ2-7	TGTGCCTGGACGCCGCGGCAGGGACAGGGTGGAACCCAGTACTTC	CAWTPRQGQGGTQYF
TRBV14	once	13	-	TRBJ1-3	TGTGCCAGCAGCGCTGGCTCTGGAAACACCATATATTTT	CASSAGSGNTIYF
TRBV7-2	-	13	-	TRBJ1-1	TGTGCCAGCAGCACACAGGGTACCACTGAAGCTTTCTTT	CASSTQGTTEAFF
TRBV4-2	-	16	-	TRBJ2-1	TGTGCCAGCAGCCAAGAACCGGATAGCTCCTACAATGAGCAGTTCTTC	CASSQEPDSSYNEQFF
TRBV11-3	-	15	-	TRBJ2-1	TGTGCCAGCAGCTTCACCGGCGGGCCGTACAATGAGCAGTTCTTC	CASSFTGGPYNEQFF
TRBV27	-	14	-	TRBJ1-5	TGTGCCAGCAGTTTAGGGCAGGGTCGTCAGCCCCAGCATTTT	CASSLGQGRQPQHF
TRBV30	-	13	TRBD1	TRBJ2-7	TGTGCCTGGAGTTCGGGGACAGTTTACGAGCAGTACTTC	CAWSSGTVYEQYF
TRBV3-1/TRBV3-2	-	18	TRBD2	TRBJ2-3	TGTGCCAGCAGCCTAAAGTCGGCCAGCGGGGGTTTCACAGATACGCAGTATTTT	CASSLKSASGGFTDTQYF
TRBV7-9	-	17	-	TRBJ1-3	TGTGCCAGCAGCTTAGGTGCCGCTCACCTCTCTGGAAACACCATATATTTT	CASSLGAAHLSGNTIYF
TRBV7-9	-	14	TRBD1	TRBJ1-2	TGTGCCAGCAGCTTTGGTGGGACAGGGATGGGCTACACCTTC	CASSFGGTGMGYTF
TRBV7-2	-	11	-	TRBJ2-1	TGTGCCAGCAGCCTCCACAATGAGCAGTTCTTC	CASSLHNEQFF
TRBV2	-	14	-	TRBJ1-1	TGTGCCAGCAGTGAAAGGCAGGGTGTCACTGAAGCTTTCTTT	CASSERQGVTEAFF
TRBV2	-	13	-	TRBJ1-2	TGTGCCAGCAGTGAAGGTCCAGGGGCCGGCTACACCTTC	CASSEGPGAGYTF
TRBV7-2	-	14	-	TRBJ1-1	TGTGCCAGCAGCCAGCTTGGGGGTAACACTGAAGCTTTCTTT	CASSQLGGNTEAFF
TRBV28	-	12	-	TRBJ1-1	TGTGCCAGCAGTTCAGGGGTGACTGAAGCTTTCTTT	CASSSGVTEAFF
TRBV5-1	-	12	-	TRBJ2-2	TGCGCCAGCAGCCTTTACACCGGGGAGCTGTTTTTT	CASSLYTGELFF
TRBV5-1	-	15	-	TRBJ1-3	TGCGCCAGCAGCTTGGGGCAGGCCTCTGGAAACACCATATATTTT	CASSLGQASGNTIYF
TRBV5-1	-	16	TRBD1	TRBJ2-7	TGCGCCAGCAGCTTGGAGACAGGGGTCTCGGCCTACGAGCAGTACTTC	CASSLETGVSAYEQYF
TRBV10-3	once	14	-	TRBJ1-6	TGTGCCATCAGCTGGACACTCTATAATTCACCCCTCCACTTT	CAISWTLYNSPLHF
TRBV19	-	12	-	TRBJ2-1	TGTGCCAGTAGTATTGCTGGGGCTCTGCAGTTCTTC	CASSIAGALQFF
TRBV5-1	-	14	TRBD1	TRBJ1-1	TGCGCCAGCAGCACCACAGGGGAGAACACTGAAGCTTTCTTT	CASSTTGENTEAFF